What follows are 3 T cell receptor beta chains derived from one specimen sequenced in a study of T cell responses to AZD1222 COVID-19 vaccine. This table comes from immunoSEQ multiplex PCR, and its TCRdb copy is limited to in-frame clones, with some not included. The table has around 140,000 clones, roughly 85% seen once. Specimen: peripheral blood, collected 28 days after the second dose of the MenACWY control vaccine. The receptors originated from an adult who received the MenACWY meningococcal vaccine as a control.

V gene TRBV14 combines with J gene TRBJ1-2; 8 bases align to TRBD1. The CDR3 loop spans 13 amino acids. Germline V lookup: CDR1 SGHDN, CDR2 FVKESK. V was clipped by 3 bases and J by 5 bases; unmatched bases: 2. CDR3 amino acids: CASSHRTGYGYTF. CDR3 in DNA: TGTGCCAGCAGCCATAGGACAGGGTATGGCTACACCTTC.

This clone was observed once. J is TRBJ1-5 and V is TRBV7-3; possibly TRBD1 for D (5 bases). Per the germline V gene, CDR1 is SGHTA and CDR2 is FQGTGA. Trimming left V 4 bases short and J 6 bases short, with 16 bases between. The CDR3 spans 15 residues. This CDR3 reads CASSSWGEPSQPQHF. DNA for the CDR3: TGTGCCAGCAGCTCATGGGGCGAACCCTCTCAGCCCCAGCATTTT.

This clone came up a few times. The gene calls are TRBV10-2 and TRBJ2-1, with a tentative D call TRBD2 (5 bases). The germline V gene encodes CDR1 WSHSY and CDR2 SAAADI. Deletions cut 6 bases from V and 6 bases from J, with 6 bases between. This CDR3 region has 11 residues. This CDR3 reads CASSGGNEQFF. The CDR3 DNA reads TGCGCCAGCAGCGGAGGCAATGAGCAGTTCTTC.